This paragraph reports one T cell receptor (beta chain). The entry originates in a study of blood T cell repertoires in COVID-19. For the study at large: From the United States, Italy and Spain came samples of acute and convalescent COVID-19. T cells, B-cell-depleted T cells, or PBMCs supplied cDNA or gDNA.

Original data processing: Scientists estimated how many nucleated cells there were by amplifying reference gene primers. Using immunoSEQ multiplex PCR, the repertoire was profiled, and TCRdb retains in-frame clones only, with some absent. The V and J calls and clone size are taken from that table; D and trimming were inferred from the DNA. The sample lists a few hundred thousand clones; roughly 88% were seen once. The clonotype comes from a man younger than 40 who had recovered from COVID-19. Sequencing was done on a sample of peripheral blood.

The CDR3 protein is CASSIGAGQGRDHTQYF. The CDR3 coding sequence is TGTGCCAGTAGTATCGGGGCAGGACAGGGTCGCGACCATACGCAGTATTTT. The chain uses TRBV19 and TRBJ2-3; 8 bases align to TRBD1. CDR1 is LNHDA, CDR2 SQIVND, per germline (reference sequence). The CDR3 length is 17 residues. The V gene end was trimmed by 3 bases and the J gene end by 7 bases; junction bases not matched to a gene: 15.